The source of this TCR beta chain is a study of blood T cell repertoires in COVID-19. The CDR3 is made up of 15 amino acids. V was clipped by 5 bases and J by 2 bases; unmatched bases: 5. The V gene's germline CDR1 is SGHTA and CDR2 FQGNSA. Clones were read by immunoSEQ multiplex PCR, and TCRdb kept only the in-frame ones, dropping some. The sample gives about 370,000 clones, around 87% of which show up once; less than 11% is in the top ten. The genes are TRBV7-2 and TRBJ2-3; 9 positions match TRBD2. The sequence came from a woman aged 25 to 39 with COVID-19, enrolled during active disease. The sample taken for sequencing was peripheral blood. The CDR3 DNA reads TGTGCCAGCAGCGCCCTAGCGGGGCTCACAGATACGCAGTATTTT. This gives the protein CASSALAGLTDTQYF.